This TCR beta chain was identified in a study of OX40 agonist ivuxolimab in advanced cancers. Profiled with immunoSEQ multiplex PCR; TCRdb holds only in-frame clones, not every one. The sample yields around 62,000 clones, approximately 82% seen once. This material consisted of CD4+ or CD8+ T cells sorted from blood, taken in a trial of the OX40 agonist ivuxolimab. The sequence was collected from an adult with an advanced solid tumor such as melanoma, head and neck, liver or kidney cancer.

The CDR3 loop is CASSVGDMNTEAFF. The CDR3 DNA sequence: TGTGCCAGCAGTGTAGGGGACATGAACACTGAAGCTTTCTTT. The chain carries TRBV2 and TRBJ1-1; the D gene is possibly TRBD1 (6 bases). V lost 4 bases, J lost 0 bases, and 9 bases lay in between. Germline V gene sequence: CDR1 SNHLY, CDR2 FYNNEI. The CDR3 runs to 14 residues. The full variable domain, rest sourced from reference TRBV2 and TRBJ1-1, is EPEVTQTPSHQVTQMGQEVILRCVPISNHLYFYWYRQILGQKVEFLVSFYNNEISEKSEIFDDQFSVERPDGSNFTLKIRSTKLEDSAMYFCASSVGDMNTEAFFGQGTRLTVV.